This T cell receptor gamma chain was recorded in a study of intestinal T cells in coeliac disease. Study as a whole: Controls in the TRG cohort averaged 54.8 years, coeliac patients 15 to 17.

Ten to eleven formalin-fixed paraffin-embedded scrolls, each 5 µm thick, supplied each case's genomic DNA. TRG repertoires were amplified with LymphoTrack primers from approximately 200 ng of biopsy DNA. With CATT, TCRdb re-called clones from the multiplex PCR reads. The repertoire holds a few hundred gamma-chain clones, with roughly 45% as singletons. This CDR3 has 14 amino acids. V shed 8 bases and J 4 bases; nucleotides not matched to a gene: 8. The chain carries TRGV10 and TRGJP1. TRGV10 counts as an open reading frame of uncertain function. Material: a duodenal biopsy. The sequence was collected from a human donor who served as a control with a normal duodenal biopsy, not a healthy volunteer. The CDR3 DNA is TGTGCTGCGTGGGATGGGATCACTGGTTGGTTCAAGATATTT. It is translated as CAAWDGITGWFKIF.